This TCR beta chain was recorded in a study of blood T cell repertoires in COVID-19. For the study at large: From the United States, Italy and Spain came samples of acute and convalescent COVID-19.

Method: immunoSEQ multiplex PCR; TCRdb's copy keeps in-frame clones and lacks some. The sample carries some 80,000 clones, around four fifths recorded once. CDR1 is SGHTA, CDR2 FQGNSA, per germline. CDR3 length equals 15 residues. After removal of 3 bases from V and 6 bases from J, the junction contained 5 bases not matched to a gene. The origin of this receptor is a human donor in a cohort sampled during active COVID-19. J is TRBJ2-1 and V is TRBV7-2; 10 nucleotides align to TRBD2. Specimen: peripheral blood. CDR3 in DNA: TGTGCCAGCAGCTTCTCAGCGGGGGGGCTCAATGAGCAGTTCTTC. It specifies CASSFSAGGLNEQFF.